Below are 14 T cell receptor beta chains sequenced from a single sample in a study of patients and donors after allogeneic stem cell transplantation (TCRdb year 2020). Library construction relied on RT-PCR. Sequencer: NextSeq 550. TCRdb redid the processing of the public reads, applying fastp at Q25 and MiXCR, and retained in-frame beta chains. Rows matching on CDR3 protein sequence are summarized as one entry with the most common DNA and genes. The sample yields about 150,000 distinct CDR3 sequences; 24% were counted once. The ten largest clones capture roughly a quarter of the sample. Source material: blood, either unsorted or a sorted T cell fraction (not recorded which). Source of these receptors: a human donor who was either an allogeneic HSCT recipient or a stem cell or donor lymphocyte infusion donor (not recorded which). It is not recorded whose cells these are; they may come from a transplant donor.

V gene TRBV10-3 combines with J gene TRBJ2-7; TRBD1 aligns across 9 bases. The J segment lost 2 bases and the V segment lost 3 bases, leaving 5 bases of the junction unmatched. Germline V gene sequence: CDR1 ENHRY, CDR2 SYGVKD. This CDR3 has 15 residues. The CDR3 nucleotides read TGTGCCATCAGTGACCGGACAGGGGACCCCTACGAGCAGTACTTC. Amino acid sequence: CAISDRTGDPYEQYF.

The chain employs TRBV27 and TRBJ1-2, with D perhaps matching TRBD1 (5 bases). The CDR3 loop spans 14 amino acids. Germline values: CDR1 MNHEY, CDR2 SMNVEV (reference sequence). Trimming took 2 bases from V and 6 from J, leaving 13 bases between them. The DNA for the CDR3 is TGTGCCAGCAGTTTACGGGCGGGGGAGGATGGCTACACCTTC. Translated, it gives CASSLRAGEDGYTF.

This clonotype has only a few counts. The chain joins TRBV29-1 to TRBJ2-3; TRBD1 or TRBD2 may be the D gene (5 bases each). CDR1 SQVTM and CDR2 ANQGSEA come from the germline V gene. This CDR3 has 16 residues. Trimming stripped 1 base from V and 2 bases from J, with 16 bases between. CDR3 in DNA: TGCAGCGTTGAAGGCGACCCGGGGCAGTCCACAGATACGCAGTATTTT. It specifies CSVEGDPGQSTDTQYF.

This clonotype was counted only a few times. The chain combines TRBV19 with TRBJ2-1; 7 positions match TRBD2. This CDR3 contains 16 residues. Trimming took 3 bases from V and 6 from J; bases not matched to a gene: 11. The germline gives CDR1 LNHDA, CDR2 SQIVND (reference sequence). The CDR3 DNA sequence: TGTGCCAGTAGTATCCCGGGACTATTCTTAGGCAATGAGCAGTTCTTC. This gives the protein CASSIPGLFLGNEQFF.

This clonotype was picked up a small number of times. J is TRBJ2-1 and V is TRBV5-5; D is unresolved. The CDR3 has 15 amino acids. Trimming removed 1 base at V and 6 bases at J, with 14 bases between. The germline V gene has CDR1 SGHKS and CDR2 YYEKEE (reference sequence). In nucleotides, the CDR3 is TGTGCCAGCAGCTTGTTCTGGGCCCAACTCAATGAGCAGTTCTTC. Amino acid sequence: CASSLFWAQLNEQFF. Looking up the rest from reference TRBV5-5 and TRBJ2-1 gives the full variable domain: DAGVTQSPTHLIKTRGQQVTLRCSPISGHKSVSWYQQVLGQGPQFIFQYYEKEERGRGNFPDRFSARQFPNYSSELNVNALLLGDSALYLCASSLFWAQLNEQFFGPGTRLTVL.

This clonotype has more than one count but fewer than ten. This chain uses TRBV6-4 with TRBJ2-5; 7 bases are a match to TRBD2. Germline V gives CDR1 MRHNA, CDR2 SNTAGT. V lost 7 bases and J lost 5; bases outside the gene matches: 10. The CDR3 spans 14 residues. CDR3 in amino acids: CASILRGMRETQYF. The CDR3 DNA reads TGTGCCAGCATCTTGCGGGGGATGAGGGAGACCCAGTACTTC.

CDR3 sequence: CAIRQELNTEAFF. CDR3 bases: TGTGCCATCAGGCAGGAACTGAACACTGAAGCTTTCTTT. This rearrangement joins TRBV10-3 to TRBJ1-1; D not certain. Germline V gene lookup returns CDR1 ENHRY and CDR2 SYGVKD. V dropped 6 bases and J dropped 0 bases, with 8 bases sitting between them. The CDR3 has 13 residues.

This sequence joins TRBV12-3 or TRBV12-4 and TRBJ2-3; no reliable D call. V was pared by 8 bases and J by 2 bases, with 2 bases between. CDR3 length: 10 amino acids. The CDR3 coding sequence is TGTGCCAGCTCCACAGATACGCAGTATTTT. This codes for CASSTDTQYF.

The CDR3 here is CASSLVSTQYSNQPQHF. DNA for the CDR3: TGTGCCAGCAGCTTAGTATCAACACAATATAGCAATCAGCCCCAGCATTTT. This chain joins TRBV7-2 and TRBJ1-5; D gene uncertain. The CDR3 is 17 amino acids. V was trimmed by 1 base and J by 0 bases, leaving 13 bases between them. The V gene's germline CDR1 is SGHTA and CDR2 FQGNSA.

This clonotype was seen only a few times. V is TRBV5-1 and J is TRBJ2-1; D unresolved. Looked up from germline, CDR1 is SGHRS and CDR2 is YFSETQ. The CDR3 has 14 amino acids. V lost 4 bases and J lost 3, with 11 bases in between. CDR3 sequence (DNA): TGCGCCAGCAGCCAGATCGAATTCTACAATGAGCAGTTCTTC. This gives the protein CASSQIEFYNEQFF.

The chain combines TRBV7-9 with TRBJ1-6; D is uncertain. Trimming cost V 0 bases and J 5 bases, with 14 bases left between them. CDR3 length: 17 residues. Germline lookup yields CDR1 SEHNR and CDR2 FQNEAQ (reference sequence). The CDR3 is CASSLADPGLNNSPLHF. In DNA, the CDR3 is TGTGCCAGCAGCTTAGCCGACCCGGGCCTTAATAATTCACCCCTCCACTTT.

This sequence joins TRBV15 and TRBJ2-1, with D hard to call. CDR3 length equals 12 residues. V gave up 4 bases and J gave up 6 bases, with 7 bases separating them. The germline V gene has CDR1 LNHNV and CDR2 YYDKDF (reference sequence). CDR3 coding DNA: TGTGCCACCAGCAATGGGTTCAATGAGCAGTTCTTC. This sequence encodes CATSNGFNEQFF.

This chain connects TRBV7-6 to TRBJ2-3, with D possibly being TRBD1 (6 bases). CDR1 is SGHVS and CDR2 is FNYEAQ in the germline V gene. Trimming left V 3 bases short and J 6 bases short, with 10 bases between. This CDR3 has 13 residues. The CDR3 region has the DNA TGTGCCAGCAGCTTGGACAGTTCTGATACGCAGTATTTT. Translated: CASSLDSSDTQYF.

The chain joins TRBV4-2 to TRBJ2-7, with D hard to call. Looked up from germline, CDR1 is LGHNA and CDR2 is YNFKEQ. The CDR3 loop spans 15 amino acids. V was trimmed by 1 base and J by 1 base, leaving 11 bases between them. CDR3 DNA sequence: TGTGCCAGCAGCCAAGTTTCAGCGCCATCCTACGAGCAGTACTTC. As protein: CASSQVSAPSYEQYF.